This is a list of T cell receptor beta chains from one sample in a study of shared clonotypes between healthy human individuals. TCRdb keeps only in-frame clones here, not all; method: immunoSEQ multiplex PCR. The sample shows approximately 2,000,000 clones, 92% of them seen only once. The sample consisted of naive CD4+ T cells from PBMCs. The receptors shown here come from a man aged 18 to 30 in good health. Some clones in this sample may be carry-over from other donors' samples. Each CDR3 is given with its conserved first and last residue. D genes are given only for firm matches. Rows give clone size only sometimes, using once, few, many, or a class for an expanded clone.

TRBV9	.	TRBJ1-4	TRBD1	TGTGCCAGCACCAGGGGGGGAACTAATGAAAAACTGTTTTTT	CASTRGGTNEKLFF
TRBV5-1	.	TRBJ2-7	.	TGCGCCAGCAGCTTACCCCCCGGGAATTCCTACGAGCAGTACTTC	CASSLPPGNSYEQYF
TRBV2	once	TRBJ2-1	.	TGTGCCAGCAGTTTTGACAGACTGGAGTTCTTC	CASSFDRLEFF
TRBV5-1	once	TRBJ2-7	.	TGCGCCAGCAGCTTCTCAGGGCAGGGTATCAACGAGCAGTACTTC	CASSFSGQGINEQYF
TRBV4-3	.	TRBJ2-7	.	TGCGCCAGCAGCCAAGTCTGGGGTAGCGGTTACGAGCAGTACTTC	CASSQVWGSGYEQYF
TRBV7-2	.	TRBJ2-1	.	TGTGCCAGCAGCTTAGTAGGTCAGGCGGTCTACAATGAGCAGTTCTTC	CASSLVGQAVYNEQFF
TRBV5-1	.	TRBJ2-7	.	TGCGCCAGCAGCTTGGTGGATCCGGGGGCCTACGAGCAGTACTTC	CASSLVDPGAYEQYF
TRBV5-1	once	TRBJ2-5	.	TGCGCCAGCAGCATACAGGACAGCCAAAGGGAGACCCAGTACTTC	CASSIQDSQRETQYF
TRBV5-1	.	TRBJ1-2	.	TGCGCCAGCGGGACACCACCTAACTATGGCTACACCTTC	CASGTPPNYGYTF
TRBV18	once	TRBJ2-7	.	TGTGCCAGCTCACCCGCCTTTGTCGGGATGTTGAACGAGCAGTACTTC	CASSPAFVGMLNEQYF
TRBV27	.	TRBJ1-2	TRBD1	TGTGCCAGCAGTTTATACATACCGAAGGACAGGGGGTGGGATGGCTACACCTTC	CASSLYIPKDRGWDGYTF
TRBV5-1	.	TRBJ2-2	.	TGCGCCAGCAGCTTGGTTCCGGGCACCGCGAACACCGGGGAGCTGTTTTTT	CASSLVPGTANTGELFF
TRBV7-9	.	TRBJ1-2	.	TGTGCCAGCAGCTTAGTTGTGGATGGCTACACCTTC	CASSLVVDGYTF
TRBV28	once	TRBJ2-1	TRBD2	TGTGCCAGCAGTCGAACTAGCGGGGGTTCCTACAATGAGCAGTTCTTC	CASSRTSGGSYNEQFF
TRBV11-2	.	TRBJ1-4	.	TGTGCCAGCAGCTTAGTACAGGGTTTTGAAAAACTGTTTTTT	CASSLVQGFEKLFF
TRBV5-8	.	TRBJ2-5	.	TGTGCCAGCAGCTTATTTAGGGCTAGGGAGACCCAGTACTTC	CASSLFRARETQYF
TRBV5-1	.	TRBJ1-1	TRBD1	TGCGCCAGCCGGACAGGGACGGGCACTGAAGCTTTCTTT	CASRTGTGTEAFF
TRBV5-4	.	TRBJ2-7	TRBD2	TGTGCCAGCAGCTTGCAGGGTAGCGGGAGCCCCGAGCAGTACTTC	CASSLQGSGSPEQYF
TRBV28	.	TRBJ1-2	.	TGTGCCAGCAGCCTCGGGACGGATTATGGCTACACCTTC	CASSLGTDYGYTF
TRBV7-9	.	TRBJ2-4	TRBD1	TGTGCCAGCAGCTTAGACGCAGGGGGAAACATTCAGTACTTC	CASSLDAGGNIQYF
TRBV5-1	.	TRBJ1-3	.	TGCGCCAGCAGCTTAGGCGGCAAGGGACCCTCTGGAAACACCATATATTTT	CASSLGGKGPSGNTIYF
TRBV6-1	.	TRBJ2-1	.	TGTGCCAGCAATCTTCCGGGACTCAGAAATGAGCAGTTCTTC	CASNLPGLRNEQFF
TRBV7-9	.	TRBJ2-3	TRBD2	TGTGCCAGCAGCTTACAGGCGGGAGGGCCCGGGGATACGCAGTATTTT	CASSLQAGGPGDTQYF
TRBV9	.	TRBJ2-7	.	TGTGCCAGCAGCGTAACCCCAGGGAACGACGAGCAGTACTTC	CASSVTPGNDEQYF
TRBV19	.	TRBJ2-3	.	TGTGCCAGTAGTATAGATAAGTCCGGACAGCGCACAGATACGCAGTATTTT	CASSIDKSGQRTDTQYF
TRBV10-3	.	TRBJ2-7	TRBD2	TGTGCCATCAGAGAGAGGGCGGGAGCGAGGGAGCAGTACTTC	CAIRERAGAREQYF
TRBV27	.	TRBJ2-5	.	TGTGCCAGCAGTTTGGAACGAGGGCCTCCAGAGACCCAGTACTTC	CASSLERGPPETQYF
TRBV7-2	.	TRBJ1-2	TRBD1	TGTGCCAGCAGCCCGCAGGGGGACTATGGCTACACCTTC	CASSPQGDYGYTF
TRBV21-1	.	TRBJ1-2	.	TGTGCCAGCAGCAATGCCTTGTGGGGGCTTGACTATGGCTACACCTTC	CASSNALWGLDYGYTF
TRBV18	.	TRBJ2-3	.	TGTGCCAGCTCTCGCCGGGCCTCCACAGATACGCAGTATTTT	CASSRRASTDTQYF
TRBV7-2	.	TRBJ1-2	.	TGTGCCAGCAGCTTATCTCCAGGGCGGTATGGCTACACCTTC	CASSLSPGRYGYTF
TRBV7-2	.	TRBJ1-1	.	TGTGCCAGCAGCTTAGTTATTGCAGAGGCTGAAGCTTTCTTT	CASSLVIAEAEAFF
TRBV19	.	TRBJ2-6	TRBD1	TGTGCCAGTAGTCCCGTCAGGGGGTACTCTGGGGCCAACGTCCTGACTTTC	CASSPVRGYSGANVLTF
TRBV18	once	TRBJ2-3	.	TGTGCCAGCTCACGAGACGAGGCAGATACGCAGTATTTT	CASSRDEADTQYF
TRBV5-1	.	TRBJ2-7	.	TGCGCCAGCAGCTGGAGGGGGGGCGAGCAGTACTTC	CASSWRGGEQYF
TRBV25-1	few	TRBJ1-1	TRBD1	TGTGCCAGCAGGCAGACAGGGGGCCGCGCAGCTTTCTTT	CASRQTGGRAAFF
TRBV7-3	.	TRBJ2-4	TRBD2	TGTGCCAGCAGCTTATTCGCTAGCGGGAGTGGGGGAACAAACATTCAGTACTTC	CASSLFASGSGGTNIQYF
TRBV5-1	.	TRBJ2-1	TRBD2	TGCGCCAGCTCCGGACTAGCGGCTCAACTGGGGAATGAGCAGTTCTTC	CASSGLAAQLGNEQFF
TRBV18	.	TRBJ2-5	TRBD1	TGTGCCAGCTCACCACCGGGACAGCAAGAGACCCAGTACTTC	CASSPPGQQETQYF
TRBV18	.	TRBJ2-1	TRBD2	TGTGCCAGCTCCCTCTCCGGGACTAACAACAATGAGCAGTTCTTC	CASSLSGTNNNEQFF
TRBV7-3	.	TRBJ2-1	TRBD2	TGTGCCAGCAGCTTGCTAGCGGGGGGTTACAATGAGCAGTTCTTC	CASSLLAGGYNEQFF
TRBV11-1	few	TRBJ1-1	.	TGTGCCACCCGGTACACTGAAGCTTTCTTT	CATRYTEAFF
TRBV5-1	.	TRBJ1-1	.	TGCGCCACCAAGGGGGGTTCGGGTCCTTCTGAAGCTTTCTTT	CATKGGSGPSEAFF
TRBV2	.	TRBJ2-3	TRBD2	TGTGCCCAAGCCCCCACGGGAGGGCCGACAGATACGCAGTATTTT	CAQAPTGGPTDTQYF
TRBV27	.	TRBJ2-1	TRBD1	TGTGCCAGCAGTTTAAGACAGGGGACAAGCTCCTACAATGAGCAGTTCTTC	CASSLRQGTSSYNEQFF
TRBV7-8	.	TRBJ1-1	TRBD1	TGTGCCAGCAGCTTAGGGGGGACAGACGGGCGAGAAGCTTTCTTT	CASSLGGTDGREAFF
TRBV19	.	TRBJ2-2	TRBD1	TGTGCCAGTAGTGACAGGGTAGACACCGGGGAGCTGTTTTTT	CASSDRVDTGELFF
TRBV9	.	TRBJ2-2	TRBD2	TGTGCCAGCAGCGTAGCCGGGACTACGAACACCGGGGAGCTGTTTTTT	CASSVAGTTNTGELFF
TRBV28	.	TRBJ1-4	TRBD1	TGTGCCAGCAGTCCGGGGACAGGGGTAGGCGAAAAACTGTTTTTT	CASSPGTGVGEKLFF
TRBV29-1	.	TRBJ2-6	.	TGCAGCGTTGAAGACCGGACTGGGGCCAACGTCCTGACTTTC	CSVEDRTGANVLTF
TRBV27	.	TRBJ2-7	TRBD1	TGTGCCAGCAGTTTATCGTTCCAGGGGGTGGGGGAGCAGTACTTC	CASSLSFQGVGEQYF
TRBV5-1	.	TRBJ2-7	TRBD1	TGCGCCAGCAGCTGGACAGGGGGCGTCCGGTACGAGCAGTACTTC	CASSWTGGVRYEQYF
TRBV28	.	TRBJ1-2	.	TGTGCCAGCAGTTTTGGGGGGGCGCCGTCTGGCTACACCTTC	CASSFGGAPSGYTF